This TCR beta chain derives from a study of CXCR3-negative and CXCR3-positive naive CD8 T cells (dated by TCRdb to between 2018 and 2021). Background on the whole study: In total, 110 million to 150 million TRB reads were obtained, corresponding to roughly 1.5 +/- 0.3 million reads per library. The diversity and physicochemical repertoire analyses included 11 donors pooled from two independent experiments. Naive subsets from five or six donors and memory cells from 3 donors were included in the TRBV-TRBJ cluster analysis. Overall study outcomes, separate from this receptor: Naive CXCR3-negative and CXCR3-positive cells from the same donor showed similar TRBV-TRBJ usage, whereas memory cells showed distinct patterns. Because surface CD5, which has been linked to self-reactivity in mice, was comparable between naive subsets, TCR interaction strength was also inferred from TRB CDR3 physicochemical properties. Freshly isolated PBMCs were used for most assays because CXCR3 expression partially decreased after cryopreservation. Both naive subsets had comparably high repertoire diversity, while memory CD8+ T cells had much lower repertoire diversity. Compared with CXCR3-negative naive cells, CXCR3-positive naive cells had TRB CDR3s with higher hydrophobicity (lower Kidera factor 4), lower energy, and higher strength and volume indices.

Via the germline V gene (reference sequence), CDR1 is DFQATT and CDR2 SNEGSKA. From cysteine to phenylalanine, the CDR3 is 19 amino acids long. The nucleotide record is missing. Concerning this clonotype: Its antigen has not been determined.

For every CD8+ T cell subset, over 250,000 cells were flow-sorted straight into RLT lysis buffer, and each subset was sorted in triplicate. To keep memory contaminants out, a stringent definition of naive CD8+ T cells was applied: CD45RO-CCR7+CD27+CD95-. Peripheral blood mononuclear cells were isolated from buffy coats by standard density gradient centrifugation. A FACSAria III was used to flow-sort naive CD8+ T cells into CXCR3-negative and CXCR3-positive populations. An RNeasy Mini Kit was used to extract total RNA from the sorted cells. The instrument given in TCRdb is NextSeq 550. The Human TCR Profiling Kit (MiLaboratory) was used to make UMI-labeled 5' RACE TRB cDNA libraries. cDNA synthesis used the entire amount of extracted RNA, and PCR amplification then used the entire amount of cDNA produced. Libraries were prepared in parallel with an identical number of PCR cycles. The authors processed their data as follows. About 50,000 +/- 10,000 unique UMI-labeled TRB cDNA molecules per library were extracted with MIGEC and MiXCR, with at least two reads per UMI required. On average, each library contained approximately 40,000 +/- 10,000 functional in-frame TRB CDR3 nucleotide clonotypes without stop codons. Diversity metrics, including normalized Shannon-Wiener and Chao1, were computed in VDJtools after downsampling to 5000 UMI-labeled TRB molecules per sample. VDJtools was used to calculate clonotype-size-weighted physicochemical properties of the central five CDR3 residues, namely interaction energy, strength, volume and Kidera factor 4. One entry per CDR3 protein sequence results from the TCRdb reprocessing of the reads, with DNA left out. Clone size and V and J calls follow TCRdb, not the original study. The sample's records list about 98,000 distinct CDR3 sequences. The ten top clones hold approximately 1.1% of the sample.

The V gene is TRBV20-1 and the J gene is TRBJ2-7; there is no DNA to check the TCRdb D call of TRBD2. The origin of this receptor is a human donor in good health. Some clones in this sample may be carry-over from other donors' samples. Sequencing was performed on naive CXCR3+ CD8+ T cells from blood. Read against the paper, the sample's cell subset or site label means: CD45RO-CCR7+CD27+CD95- naive CD8+ T cells expressing CXCR3 (TNR3+). The CDR3 in this case is CSAREGGAIAGSLPYEQYF.